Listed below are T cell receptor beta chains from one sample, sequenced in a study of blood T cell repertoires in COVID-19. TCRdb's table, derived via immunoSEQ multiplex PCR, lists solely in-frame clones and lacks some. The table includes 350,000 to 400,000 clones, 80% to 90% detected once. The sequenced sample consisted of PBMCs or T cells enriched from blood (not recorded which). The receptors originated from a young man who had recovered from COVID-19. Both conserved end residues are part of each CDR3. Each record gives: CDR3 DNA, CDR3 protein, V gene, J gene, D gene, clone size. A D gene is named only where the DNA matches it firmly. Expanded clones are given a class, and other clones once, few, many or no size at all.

TGTGCCAGCTCACGAAGGGACAGGGAGGATCACGGCTACACCTTC	CASSRRDREDHGYTF	TRBV18	TRBJ1-2	TRBD1	NA
TGTGCCAGCAGTGAATCAATACCGGGGAGCAATCAGCCCCAGCATTTT	CASSESIPGSNQPQHF	TRBV6-1	TRBJ1-5	NA	NA
TGTGCCAGCAGTAATCCCGGGTCGGACTACACCTTC	CASSNPGSDYTF	TRBV9	TRBJ1-2	NA	NA
TGTGCCACCAGCAGAGATAAAGCCCGGGAGCTGTTTTTT	CATSRDKARELFF	TRBV15	TRBJ2-2	NA	NA
TGCGCCAGCAGCTCACCTCTGGGACAGGGGGCGCAGGAGCAGTTCTTC	CASSSPLGQGAQEQFF	TRBV5-1	TRBJ2-1	TRBD1	NA
TGTGCCAGCAGAGCTAGCGGCACAGATACGCAGTATTTT	CASRASGTDTQYF	TRBV2	TRBJ2-3	NA	NA
TGTGCCAGCAGTAAGGACAGGGCCGCCCTGAGCACAGATACGCAGTATTTT	CASSKDRAALSTDTQYF	TRBV6-2/TRBV6-3	TRBJ2-3	TRBD1	NA
TGTGCCAGCAGCGGGACAGGGCCTAGCTCCTACGAGCAGTACTTC	CASSGTGPSSYEQYF	TRBV6-2/TRBV6-3	TRBJ2-7	TRBD1	NA
TGTGCCAGCAGCCTATATTGGACTACCCAAGAGACCCAGTACTTC	CASSLYWTTQETQYF	TRBV6-5	TRBJ2-5	NA	NA
TGTGCCAGCAGCACTCTTCACACCGGGGAGCTGTTTTTT	CASSTLHTGELFF	TRBV7-2	TRBJ2-2	NA	NA
TGTGCCAGCAGTGAATCGGGAATTAGCAATCAGCCCCAGCATTTT	CASSESGISNQPQHF	TRBV25-1	TRBJ1-5	NA	NA
TGTGCCAGCAGCCCGACAGGGACCGGAAACACCATATATTTT	CASSPTGTGNTIYF	TRBV7-2	TRBJ1-3	TRBD1	NA
TGTGCCAGCAGCTTAAACGTCAGATACGAGCAGTACTTC	CASSLNVRYEQYF	TRBV7-9	TRBJ2-7	NA	NA
TGTGCCAGCAGCTCGACAGGGAAGGGGAGGTCCTACAATGAGCAGTTCTTC	CASSSTGKGRSYNEQFF	TRBV7-2	TRBJ2-1	NA	NA
TGTGCCAGCAGCCCCTATATGTTTAGTCCCGAAGCTTTCTTT	CASSPYMFSPEAFF	TRBV3-1/TRBV3-2	TRBJ1-1	NA	NA
TGCGCCAGCAGCCGGGACAGGGGGCCCACAGATACGCAGTATTTT	CASSRDRGPTDTQYF	TRBV4-1	TRBJ2-3	TRBD1	NA
TGTGCCAGCAGCCAAGCAGGGGGCACCTACGAGCAGTACTTC	CASSQAGGTYEQYF	TRBV3-1/TRBV3-2	TRBJ2-7	TRBD1	few
TGTGCCAGCAGCTTAAGGGGAACCAGGAAAAGCTACAATGAGCAGTTCTTC	CASSLRGTRKSYNEQFF	TRBV11-2	TRBJ2-1	NA	once
TGTGCCACCCACGGGTCTCTCCTCTATGGCTACACCTTC	CATHGSLLYGYTF	TRBV19	TRBJ1-2	NA	NA
TGTGCCTCAGCTAGTGGTTGGTACAATGAGCAGTTCTTC	CASASGWYNEQFF	TRBV24-1	TRBJ2-1	NA	NA
TGTGCCAGCAGCAAAACTACTAGCGGGGGGGCAGGCGGGGAGCTGTTTTTT	CASSKTTSGGAGGELFF	TRBV21-1	TRBJ2-2	NA	NA
TGTGCCAGTAGTTCCGACAGGCTAAATTCACCCCTCCACTTT	CASSSDRLNSPLHF	TRBV19	TRBJ1-6	NA	once
TGCAGCGTGCGGACAGGGGGGACCTACGAGCAGTACTTC	CSVRTGGTYEQYF	TRBV29-1	TRBJ2-7	TRBD1	NA
TGTGCCAGCAGTCGGGACAAGTATCAGCCCCAGCATTTT	CASSRDKYQPQHF	TRBV6-2/TRBV6-3	TRBJ1-5	NA	NA
TGTGCCAGTAGTGCGGTAGCGGTCACAGATACGCAGTATTTT	CASSAVAVTDTQYF	TRBV19	TRBJ2-3	NA	NA
TGTGCCAGCAACATTGGACAGGGACTCTCTGGAAACACCATATATTTT	CASNIGQGLSGNTIYF	TRBV10-3	TRBJ1-3	TRBD1	once
TGTGCCAGCCTCCGGGATAATTCACCCCTCCACTTT	CASLRDNSPLHF	TRBV2	TRBJ1-6	NA	NA
TGTGCCAGCAGAGATATGACCGGACTGGGCGAGCAGTACTTC	CASRDMTGLGEQYF	TRBV6-5	TRBJ2-7	NA	NA
TGTGCCAGTATGGCGGGCACTGAAGCTTTCTTT	CASMAGTEAFF	TRBV19	TRBJ1-1	NA	NA
TGTGCCAGCAGCTTAGCGGGACAGGGACAAGGGGGAGAGCAGTACTTC	CASSLAGQGQGGEQYF	TRBV7-9	TRBJ2-7	TRBD1	few
TGTGCCATCAGTGTTGGAGACAGTTACAATGAGCAGTTCTTC	CAISVGDSYNEQFF	TRBV10-3	TRBJ2-1	NA	NA
TGCGCCACGACCCGGGGTGGCACAGATACGCAGTATTTT	CATTRGGTDTQYF	TRBV5-1	TRBJ2-3	NA	NA